Listed here are 29 T cell receptor beta chains from one sample, sequenced in a study of blood T cell repertoires in COVID-19. The data were produced by immunoSEQ multiplex PCR, yet TCRdb's version contains in-frame clones alone and is incomplete. The repertoire has approximately 390,000 clones, more than 70% of them found once; the top ten carry 2.3%. The sequencing sample was made of peripheral blood. Receptors originate from a woman aged 60-70 years with COVID-19, enrolled during active disease.

The CDR3 protein is CASSKGQGRGTEAFF. The DNA of the CDR3 is TGTGCCAGCAGCAAGGGACAGGGGCGAGGCACTGAAGCTTTCTTT. The chain uses TRBV21-1 and TRBJ1-1; TRBD1 was called by the table and not checked on the DNA. TRBV21-1 is a known pseudogene. The CDR3 length is 15 residues.

The chain uses TRBV28 and TRBJ1-2; TRBD1 matches 8 bases. The V and J ends lost 3 bases and 8 bases, in that order; junction bases with no gene match: 20. Germline CDR1 and CDR2: MDHEN and SYDVKM. This CDR3 region has 18 residues. The CDR3 nucleotides are TGTGCCAGCAGTTTCGAAAGGACAGGGACGACCTTACCGTTCGGCTACACCTTC. Translated, it gives CASSFERTGTTLPFGYTF.

V usage is TRBV2 and J usage is TRBJ1-1; 7 positions agree with TRBD1. Germline V gene data show CDR1 as SNHLY and CDR2 as FYNNEI. The CDR3 loop spans 15 amino acids. J gave up 6 bases and V 7 bases, and 14 bases lay outside the gene matches. The CDR3 loop reads CASIRDRVGRAEAFF. Here the CDR3 DNA reads TGTGCCAGCATTAGAGACAGGGTCGGGCGGGCTGAAGCTTTCTTT.

DNA for the CDR3: TGTGCCAGCAGGTCCGACAGGGGGAGTGGAAACACCATATATTTT. It specifies CASRSDRGSGNTIYF. The chain uses TRBV6-5 and TRBJ1-3, with TRBD1 matching 9 bases. CDR1 MNHEY and CDR2 SVGAGI come from the germline V gene. This CDR3 region has 15 residues. V shed 6 bases and J 3 bases; nucleotides not matched to a gene: 6.

The genes are TRBV7-8 and TRBJ1-5; D not resolved. From germline, CDR1 is SGHVS and CDR2 FQNEAQ. The V end lost 5 bases, the J end lost 0 bases, and 17 bases lay between the germline ends. The CDR3 spans 17 residues. The CDR3, as DNA: TGTGCCAGCAGCCGTCGGACGGGAGTAGATAGCAATCAGCCCCAGCATTTT. This sequence encodes CASSRRTGVDSNQPQHF.

The genes are TRBV19 and TRBJ2-5; 7 bases match TRBD1. CDR3 size: 14 residues. The germline CDR1 and CDR2 sequences are LNHDA and SQIVND (reference sequence). V was pared by 1 base and J by 5 bases, with 4 bases of the junction left unmatched. As DNA, the CDR3 is TGTGCCAGTAGTATAGCCCCGGACAGGGAGACCCAGTACTTC. It is translated as CASSIAPDRETQYF.

V is TRBV24-1 and J is TRBJ2-7; tentatively, D is TRBD1 (5 bases). From germline, CDR1 is KGHDR and CDR2 SFDVKD. Trimming took 0 bases from V and 6 from J, leaving 8 bases between them. The CDR3 sequence is 13 residues long. CDR3 amino acids: CATSDLGAREQYF. The CDR3 DNA is TGTGCCACCAGTGATTTGGGGGCACGCGAGCAGTACTTC.

The V gene is TRBV19, the J gene TRBJ1-1, with D perhaps TRBD1 (5 bases). V was shortened by 2 bases and J by 4 bases, with 8 bases between the two germline ends. Germline CDR1 is LNHDA and CDR2 is SQIVND (reference sequence). This CDR3 spans 13 amino acids. The chain's CDR3 is CASSIRGGTEAFF. The CDR3 DNA reads as TGTGCCAGTAGTATAAGGGGAGGCACTGAAGCTTTCTTT. The full variable domain, completed using reference TRBV19 and TRBJ1-1, is DGGITQSPKYLFRKEGQNVTLSCEQNLNHDAMYWYRQDPGQGLRLIYYSQIVNDFQKGDIAEGYSVSREKKESFPLTVTSAQKNPTAFYLCASSIRGGTEAFFGQGTRLTVV.

CDR3 region: CASSVEVWGGNYGYTF. The CDR3 bases are TGTGCCAGCAGCGTAGAGGTCTGGGGAGGGAACTATGGCTACACCTTC. The chain combines TRBV9 with TRBJ1-2; D call uncertain. Trimming removed 0 bases from V and 2 bases from J, with 14 bases in between. Germline V gives CDR1 SGDLS, CDR2 YYNGEE. The length of the CDR3 is 16 residues.

The chain carries TRBV4-1 and TRBJ2-7; TRBD2 might be the D (6 bases). V was trimmed by 3 bases and J by 6 bases, leaving 9 bases between them. The CDR3 loop spans 12 amino acids. CDR1 MGHRA and CDR2 YSYEKL come from the germline V gene. The CDR3 bases are TGCGCCAGCAGCCAGGAGGGGCTCGAGCAGTACTTC. Translating gives CASSQEGLEQYF.

The chain carries TRBV9 and TRBJ2-3; no clear D. The CDR3 length is 15 residues. CDR1 and CDR2 (germline): SGDLS, YYNGEE. V lost 0 bases and J 5 bases, leaving 13 bases between the germline ends. CDR3 nucleotides: TGTGCCAGCAGCGTAGGACCCACAAGAGGAGATACGCAGTATTTT. It is translated as CASSVGPTRGDTQYF.

The chain combines TRBV11-2 with TRBJ1-6; 8 positions agree with TRBD1. V was clipped by 5 bases and J by 15 bases; unmatched bases: 15. The CDR3 covers 15 residues. Per germline, CDR1 SGHAT and CDR2 FQNNGV. The CDR3 DNA reads as TGTGCCAGCAGCCCATCCGGGACAGGCGCCCTTGGCCTCCACTTT. Translated, it gives CASSPSGTGALGLHF.

The chain carries TRBV18 and TRBJ2-3; tentative D call: TRBD1 (5 bases). The CDR3 loop spans 14 amino acids. V dropped 6 bases and J dropped 1 base, with 11 bases sitting between them. In germline, CDR1 is KGHSH, CDR2 LQKENI. CDR3 in amino acids: CASSQLTGTDTQYF. CDR3 coding DNA: TGTGCCAGCTCCCAGTTGACAGGCACAGATACGCAGTATTTT.

The genes are TRBV5-1 and TRBJ2-7, with D hard to call. V lost 4 bases and J lost 2, with 13 bases in between. The germline CDR1 and CDR2 sequences are SGHRS and YFSETQ. The CDR3 is 14 residues long. CDR3 bases: TGCGCCAGCAGCCGCGCGAAAGAGGCCTACGAGCAGTACTTC. It is translated as CASSRAKEAYEQYF.

The CDR3 here is CASSPDGGHYGYTF. DNA for the CDR3: TGTGCCAGCTCACCGGACGGGGGGCACTATGGCTACACCTTC. This sequence joins TRBV18 and TRBJ1-2; possibly TRBD1 for D (6 bases). The CDR3 spans 14 residues. Germline V gene data show CDR1 as KGHSH and CDR2 as LQKENI. Trimming removed 3 bases from V and 3 bases from J, with 11 bases in between.

The gene calls are TRBV5-6 and TRBJ1-2, with D tentatively TRBD1 (5 bases). The CDR3 runs to 12 residues. The V end lost 1 base, the J end lost 8 bases, and 9 bases lay between the germline ends. Germline V lookup: CDR1 SGHDT, CDR2 YYEEEE. The CDR3 coding sequence is TGTGCCAGCAGCTTGAGGGGCTTCGGCTACACCTTC. It specifies CASSLRGFGYTF.

This clone was detected once. V and J are TRBV27 and TRBJ2-1, with 15 nucleotides matching TRBD2. After removal of 5 bases from V and 7 bases from J, the junction contained 12 bases not matched to a gene. Per germline, CDR1 MNHEY and CDR2 SMNVEV (reference sequence). The CDR3 sequence is 18 residues long. CDR3 sequence (DNA): TGTGCCAGCAGTCCGAGATCAACCGGACTAGCGGGGGGGAATGAGCAGTTCTTC. Translated, it gives CASSPRSTGLAGGNEQFF.

The chain joins TRBV18 to TRBJ2-7, with 9 bases matching TRBD1. The CDR3 consists of 15 residues. V gave up 2 bases and J gave up 4 bases; unmatched junction bases: 6. CDR1 is KGHSH, CDR2 LQKENI, per germline. The CDR3 bases are TGTGCCAGCTCACCAATGGGACAGGGCCCGTACGAGCAGTACTTC. This encodes CASSPMGQGPYEQYF.

Regarding this clone: Sequence at one end of the junction differs from germline and may be a read error. Other DNA sequences in this specimen translate into the identical CDR3. The rearrangement joins TRBV19 to TRBJ1-5; the match to TRBD1 covers 11 bases. The CDR3 totals 16 residues. The V gene's germline CDR1 is LNHDA and CDR2 SQIVND (reference sequence). CDR3 sequence reads: CASIGDRGYRNQPQHF. The DNA of the CDR3 is TGTGCCAGTATCGGGGACAGGGGGTACCGCAATCAGCCCCAACATTTT.

This clone was observed once. The chain employs TRBV27 and TRBJ2-5; 9 bases are shared with TRBD2. Germline V CDR1 and CDR2: MNHEY, SMNVEV (reference sequence). The CDR3 extends over 16 amino acids. J was trimmed by 3 bases and V by 4 bases; bases with no gene match: 9. The CDR3 protein is CASSSPLAGGEETQYF. The CDR3 DNA reads TGTGCCAGCAGTTCCCCACTAGCGGGCGGGGAAGAGACCCAGTACTTC.

This clone was seen a single time. V usage is TRBV9 and J usage is TRBJ2-3; maybe TRBD2 (5 bases). CDR3 length: 14 amino acids. CDR1 and CDR2 from the germline V gene are SGDLS and YYNGEE. V was clipped by 5 bases and J by 0 bases, with 10 bases between them. CDR3 protein: CASSTRLSTDTQYF. In DNA form, the CDR3 reads TGTGCCAGCAGTACTAGGCTTAGCACAGATACGCAGTATTTT. Filled out from reference TRBV9 and TRBJ2-3, the complete variable domain reads DSGVTQTPKHLITATGQRVTLRCSPRSGDLSVYWYQQSLDQGLQFLIQYYNGEERAKGNILERFSAQQFPDLHSELNLSSLELGDSALYFCASSTRLSTDTQYFGPGTRLTVL.

The gene calls are TRBV7-2 and TRBJ2-7, with 9 positions matching TRBD1. The ends lost 5 bases at V and 2 bases at J; junction bases unmatched: 7. The CDR3 runs to 15 residues. Germline V gene lookup returns CDR1 SGHTA and CDR2 FQGNSA. In nucleotides, the CDR3 is TGTGCCAGCAGCCTGGGACAGGGCATCGCCTACGAGCAGTACTTC. Encoded protein: CASSLGQGIAYEQYF.

The chain uses TRBV28 and TRBJ2-7; D possibly corresponds to TRBD2 (5 bases). The CDR3 covers 15 residues. Between the trimmed V and J ends, which lost 5 bases and 3 bases, there was a span of 17 bases. Germline V lookup: CDR1 MDHEN, CDR2 SYDVKM. The CDR3 DNA follows: TGTGCCAGCAGTACCCTGCGGGCCCCTAGCTACGAGCAGTACTTC. This encodes CASSTLRAPSYEQYF.

On this clone itself: Other DNA sequences from this sample encode an identical CDR3 as well. The chain carries TRBV28 and TRBJ1-1, with D maybe TRBD1 (6 bases). V was pared by 4 bases and J by 0 bases, with 9 bases between. The CDR3 consists of 14 residues. Germline V gene lookup returns CDR1 MDHEN and CDR2 SYDVKM. CDR3 amino acids: CASSSGQLNTEAFF. The CDR3 region has the DNA TGTGCCAGCAGTTCCGGACAGCTGAACACTGAAGCTTTCTTT.

This chain links TRBV3-1 (or the pseudogene TRBV3-2) with TRBJ2-5; D unclear. The V gene lost 1 base and the J gene lost 1 base, with 13 bases spanning the gap. The CDR3 contains 16 residues. In germline, CDR1 is LGHDT, CDR2 YNNKEL (reference sequence). In DNA form, the CDR3 reads TGTGCCAGCAGCCAAGCCTTCGGGTACGTCCAAGAGACCCAGTACTTC. Its translation is CASSQAFGYVQETQYF.

The rearrangement links TRBV7-9 to TRBJ2-2, with TRBD1 as a possible D gene (5 bases). The germline gives CDR1 SEHNR, CDR2 FQNEAQ (reference sequence). Trimming removed 1 base from V and 6 bases from J, with 6 bases in between. The CDR3 is made up of 13 amino acids. CDR3 DNA: TGTGCCAGCAGCTTAGTGGGGCCCGGGGAGCTGTTTTTT. As protein: CASSLVGPGELFF.

The chain is built from TRBV9 and TRBJ1-5; TRBD1 matches 10 bases. With V trimmed by 3 bases and J by 6 bases, 6 bases remained unmatched. Looked up from germline, CDR1 is SGDLS and CDR2 is YYNGEE. CDR3 length equals 15 residues. The CDR3 loop reads CASSASGQGFQPQHF. In nucleotides, the CDR3 is TGTGCCAGCAGCGCCTCGGGACAGGGGTTTCAGCCCCAGCATTTT.

This chain links TRBV5-1 with TRBJ2-1; 11 bases fit TRBD2. Germline-derived CDR1 and CDR2 are SGHRS and YFSETQ. The J segment lost 9 bases and the V segment lost 4 bases, leaving 9 bases of the junction unmatched. The CDR3 is made up of 15 amino acids. CDR3 in DNA: TGCGCCAGCAGCCCGACGACTAGCGGGGTCAGTGAGCAGTTCTTC. Translation: CASSPTTSGVSEQFF.

The chain employs TRBV30 and TRBJ2-7; TRBD1 might be the D (6 bases). V lost 7 bases to trimming and J lost 7 bases, with 17 bases between them. The CDR3 contains 12 residues. The germline CDR1 and CDR2 sequences are GTSNPN and SVGIG (reference sequence). The CDR3: CALGHGGEEQYF. CDR3 coding DNA: TGTGCCTTGGGACATGGCGGTGAAGAGCAGTACTTC.